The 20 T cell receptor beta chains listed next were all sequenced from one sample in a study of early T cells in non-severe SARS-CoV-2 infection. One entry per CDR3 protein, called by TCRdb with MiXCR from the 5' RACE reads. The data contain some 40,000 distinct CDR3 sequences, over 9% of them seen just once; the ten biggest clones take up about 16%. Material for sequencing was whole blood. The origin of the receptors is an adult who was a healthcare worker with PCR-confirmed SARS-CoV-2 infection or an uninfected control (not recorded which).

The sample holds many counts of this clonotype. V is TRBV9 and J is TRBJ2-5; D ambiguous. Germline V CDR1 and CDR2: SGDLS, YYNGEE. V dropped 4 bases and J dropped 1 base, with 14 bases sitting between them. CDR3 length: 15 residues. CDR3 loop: CASSPGGILQETQYF. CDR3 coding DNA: TGTGCCAGCAGCCCGGGCGGAATCCTCCAAGAGACCCAGTACTTC.

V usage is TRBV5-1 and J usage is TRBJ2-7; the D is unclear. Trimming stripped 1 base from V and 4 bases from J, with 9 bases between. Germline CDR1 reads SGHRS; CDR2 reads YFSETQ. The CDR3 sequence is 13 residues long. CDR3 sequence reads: CASSLSEYYEQYF. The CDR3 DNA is TGCGCCAGCAGCTTGAGCGAATATTACGAGCAGTACTTC.

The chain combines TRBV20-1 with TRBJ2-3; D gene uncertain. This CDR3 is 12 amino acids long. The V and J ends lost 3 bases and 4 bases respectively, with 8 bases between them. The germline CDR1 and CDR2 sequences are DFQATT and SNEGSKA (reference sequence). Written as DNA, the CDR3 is TGCAGTGCTAGTGTAAGCGCAGATACGCAGTATTTT. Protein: CSASVSADTQYF.

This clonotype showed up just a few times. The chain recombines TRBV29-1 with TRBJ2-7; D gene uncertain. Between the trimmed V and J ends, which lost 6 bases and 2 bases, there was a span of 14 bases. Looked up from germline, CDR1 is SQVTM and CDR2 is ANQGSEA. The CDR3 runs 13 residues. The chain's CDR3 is CSVEYAKTYEQYF. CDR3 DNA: TGCAGCGTGGAATACGCCAAAACCTACGAGCAGTACTTC.

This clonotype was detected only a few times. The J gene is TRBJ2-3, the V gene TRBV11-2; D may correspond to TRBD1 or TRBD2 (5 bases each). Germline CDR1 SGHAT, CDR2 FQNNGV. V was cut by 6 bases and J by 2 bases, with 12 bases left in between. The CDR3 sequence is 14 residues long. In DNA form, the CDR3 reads TGTGCCAGCAGGGCGTGGGGGACCACAGATACGCAGTATTTT. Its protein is CASRAWGTTDTQYF.

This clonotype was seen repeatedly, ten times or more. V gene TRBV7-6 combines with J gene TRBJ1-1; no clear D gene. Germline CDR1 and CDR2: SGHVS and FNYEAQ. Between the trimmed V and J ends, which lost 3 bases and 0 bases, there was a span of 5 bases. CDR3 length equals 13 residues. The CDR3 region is CASSLQLNTEAFF. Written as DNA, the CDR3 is TGTGCCAGCAGCTTGCAGCTGAACACTGAAGCTTTCTTT. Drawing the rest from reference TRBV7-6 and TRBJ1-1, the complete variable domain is GAGVSQSPRYKVTKRGQDVALRCDPISGHVSLYWYRQALGQGPEFLTYFNYEAQQDKSGLPNDRFSAERPEGSISTLTIQRTEQRDSAMYRCASSLQLNTEAFFGQGTRLTVV.

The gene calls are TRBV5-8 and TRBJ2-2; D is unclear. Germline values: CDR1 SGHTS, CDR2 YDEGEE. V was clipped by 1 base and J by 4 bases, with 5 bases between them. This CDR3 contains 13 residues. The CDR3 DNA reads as TGTGCCAGCAGCTTGCAGCTCACCGGGGAGCTGTTTTTT. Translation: CASSLQLTGELFF.

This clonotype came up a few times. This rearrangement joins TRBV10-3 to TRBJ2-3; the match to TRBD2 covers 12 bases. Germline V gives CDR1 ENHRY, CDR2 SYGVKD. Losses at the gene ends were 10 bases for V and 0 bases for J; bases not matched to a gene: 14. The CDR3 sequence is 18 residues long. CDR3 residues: CATSSGTSGFASTDTQYF. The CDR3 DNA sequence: TGTGCCACCTCGAGCGGGACTAGCGGGTTTGCTAGCACAGATACGCAGTATTTT.

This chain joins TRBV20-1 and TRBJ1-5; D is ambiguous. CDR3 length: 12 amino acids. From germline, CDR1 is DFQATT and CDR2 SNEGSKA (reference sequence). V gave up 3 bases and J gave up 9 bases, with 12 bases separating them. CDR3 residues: CSASGNDGPQHF. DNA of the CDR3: TGCAGTGCTAGTGGAAATGATGGGCCCCAGCATTTT.

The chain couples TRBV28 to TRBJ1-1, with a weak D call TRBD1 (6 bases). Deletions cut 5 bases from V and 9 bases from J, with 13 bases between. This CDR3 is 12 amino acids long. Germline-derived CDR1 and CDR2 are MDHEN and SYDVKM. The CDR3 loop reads CASSQGNRKAFF. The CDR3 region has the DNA TGTGCCAGCAGTCAGGGGAATAGGAAAGCTTTCTTT.

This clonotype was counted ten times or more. Here the CDR3 DNA reads TGTGCCAGCAGCTCTTGGACAGGGGCCAGCACAGATACGCAGTATTTT. This translates into CASSSWTGASTDTQYF. The V call is TRBV11-1, the J call TRBJ2-3; 9 nucleotides match TRBD1. This CDR3 is 16 amino acids long. V shed 4 bases, J shed 0 bases, and the junction held 5 bases outside the gene matches. Germline CDR1 is SGHAT and CDR2 is FQDESV (reference sequence).

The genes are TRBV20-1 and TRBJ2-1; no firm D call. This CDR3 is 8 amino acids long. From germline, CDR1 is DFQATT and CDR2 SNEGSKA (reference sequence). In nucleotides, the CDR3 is TGCAGCAACAATGAGCAGTTCTTC. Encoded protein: CSNNEQFF.

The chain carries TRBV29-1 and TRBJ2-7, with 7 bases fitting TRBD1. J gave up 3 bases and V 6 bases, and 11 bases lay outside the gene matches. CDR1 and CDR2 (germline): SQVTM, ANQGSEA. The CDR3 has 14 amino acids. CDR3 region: CSVTGTADIYEQYF. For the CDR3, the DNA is TGCAGCGTCACCGGGACAGCAGATATCTACGAGCAGTACTTC.

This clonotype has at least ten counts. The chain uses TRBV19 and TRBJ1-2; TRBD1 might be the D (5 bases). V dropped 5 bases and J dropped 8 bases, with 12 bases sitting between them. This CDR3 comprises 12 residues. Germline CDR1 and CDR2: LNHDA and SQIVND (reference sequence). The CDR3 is CASSWGTGGYTF. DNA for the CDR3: TGTGCCAGTAGTTGGGGGACTGGAGGCTACACCTTC. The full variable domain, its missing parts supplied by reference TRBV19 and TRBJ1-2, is DGGITQSPKYLFRKEGQNVTLSCEQNLNHDAMYWYRQDPGQGLRLIYYSQIVNDFQKGDIAEGYSVSREKKESFPLTVTSAQKNPTAFYLCASSWGTGGYTFGSGTRLTVV.

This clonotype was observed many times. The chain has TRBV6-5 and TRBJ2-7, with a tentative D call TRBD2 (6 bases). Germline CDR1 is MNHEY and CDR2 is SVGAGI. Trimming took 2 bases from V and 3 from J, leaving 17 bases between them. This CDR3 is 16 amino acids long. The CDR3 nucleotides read TGTGCCAGCAGTTACCTGGGGGGAAAGGACTACTACGAGCAGTACTTC. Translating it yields CASSYLGGKDYYEQYF.

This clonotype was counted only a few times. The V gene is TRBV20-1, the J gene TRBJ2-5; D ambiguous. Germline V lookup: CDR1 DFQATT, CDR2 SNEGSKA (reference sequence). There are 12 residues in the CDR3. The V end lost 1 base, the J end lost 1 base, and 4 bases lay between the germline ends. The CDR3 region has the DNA TGCAGTGCTAGAGGGGTCCAAGAGACCCAGTACTTC. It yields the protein CSARGVQETQYF.

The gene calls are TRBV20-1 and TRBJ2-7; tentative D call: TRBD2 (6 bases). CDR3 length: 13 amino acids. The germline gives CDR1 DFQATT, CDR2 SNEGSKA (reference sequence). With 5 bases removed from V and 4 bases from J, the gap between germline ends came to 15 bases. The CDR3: CSAGPGLLYEQYF. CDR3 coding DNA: TGCAGTGCTGGGCCGGGACTCCTATACGAGCAGTACTTC.

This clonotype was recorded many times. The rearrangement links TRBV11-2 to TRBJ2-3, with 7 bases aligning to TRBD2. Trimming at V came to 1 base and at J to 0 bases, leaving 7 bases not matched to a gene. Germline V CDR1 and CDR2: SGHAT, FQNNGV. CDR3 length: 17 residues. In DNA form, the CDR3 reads TGTGCCAGCAGCTTAGCCTGGTCTAGCGGTAGCACAGATACGCAGTATTTT. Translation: CASSLAWSSGSTDTQYF. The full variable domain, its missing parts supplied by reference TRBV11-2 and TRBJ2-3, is EAGVAQSPRYKIIEKRQSVAFWCNPISGHATLYWYQQILGQGPKLLIQFQNNGVVDDSQLPKDRFSAERLKGVDSTLKIQPAKLEDSAVYLCASSLAWSSGSTDTQYFGPGTRLTVL.

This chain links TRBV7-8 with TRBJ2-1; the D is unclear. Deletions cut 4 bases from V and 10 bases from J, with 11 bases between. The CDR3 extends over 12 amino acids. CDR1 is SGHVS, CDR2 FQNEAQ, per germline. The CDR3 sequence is CASSSSEGEQFF. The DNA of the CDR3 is TGTGCCAGCAGCTCATCCGAAGGGGAGCAGTTCTTC.

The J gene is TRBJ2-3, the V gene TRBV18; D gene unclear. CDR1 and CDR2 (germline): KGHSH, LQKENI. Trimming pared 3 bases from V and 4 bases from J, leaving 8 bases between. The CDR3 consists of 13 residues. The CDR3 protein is CASSPGMADTQYF. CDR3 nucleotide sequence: TGTGCCAGCTCACCGGGAATGGCAGATACGCAGTATTTT.